Below are 8 T cell receptor beta chains sequenced from a single sample in a study of post-analysis software for immune sequencing data. These TCRs are of unknown antigen specificity. TCR beta libraries were prepared from cDNA with unique molecular identifiers. TCRdb re-called the PCR reads through MiXCR, storing one row per CDR3 protein. The sample lists hundreds of thousands of distinct CDR3 sequences, 55% to 60% seen once, with around 10% in the top ten. Overall study results and limits: Included in a set of about 5 TRBV segments more frequent in patients than controls were TRBV5-6, TRBV5-1 and TRBV20-1.

Sequences were obtained from blood. All receptors derive from a girl aged 2-9 years with multiple sclerosis.

The chain joins TRBV29-1 to TRBJ2-3; TRBD1 matches 8 bases. Germline CDR1 reads SQVTM; CDR2 reads ANQGSEA. The CDR3 length is 12 residues. V was clipped by 7 bases and J by 7 bases; unmatched bases: 7. Here the CDR3 reads CSGQGRGYTQYF. The CDR3, as DNA: TGCAGCGGACAGGGGAGAGGATATACGCAGTATTTT.

V gene TRBV30 combines with J gene TRBJ2-5; TRBD1 aligns across 7 bases. With V trimmed by 0 bases and J by 5 bases, 9 bases remained unmatched. This CDR3 comprises 15 residues. Germline V gene sequence: CDR1 GTSNPN, CDR2 SVGIG (reference sequence). The DNA of the CDR3 is TGTGCCTGGAGTGTACGAAGGGGGCTCGGGGAGACCCAGTACTTC. This codes for CAWSVRRGLGETQYF.

This chain joins TRBV5-1 and TRBJ1-1, with D maybe TRBD1 (5 bases). Germline CDR1 reads SGHRS; CDR2 reads YFSETQ. CDR3 size: 16 residues. Trimming left V 0 bases short and J 1 base short, with 13 bases between. CDR3 in amino acids: CASSLAGQPRNTEAFF. In DNA form, the CDR3 reads TGCGCCAGCAGCTTGGCAGGGCAACCGAGGAACACTGAAGCTTTCTTT.

This sequence joins TRBV20-1 and TRBJ2-1; tentatively, D is TRBD1 (6 bases). The V gene's germline CDR1 is DFQATT and CDR2 SNEGSKA (reference sequence). The CDR3 is made up of 16 amino acids. V lost 6 bases to trimming and J lost 3 bases, with 21 bases between them. The CDR3 region is CSATLRDKSSYNEQFF. CDR3 bases: TGCAGTGCAACCCTTCGGGACAAAAGTAGCTACAATGAGCAGTTCTTC.

J is TRBJ1-6 and V is TRBV7-9; D uncertain. Trimming took off 8 bases at V and 9 bases at J, with 11 bases between the two ends. This CDR3 spans 12 amino acids. CDR1 is SEHNR, CDR2 FQNEAQ, per germline (reference sequence). The CDR3: CASGEMGSPLHF. CDR3 nucleotide sequence: TGTGCCAGCGGCGAAATGGGTTCACCCCTCCACTTT. Combining the CDR3 with reference TRBV7-9 and TRBJ1-6 gives the whole variable domain DTGVSQNPRHKITKRGQNVTFRCDPISEHNRLYWYRQTLGQGPEFLTYFQNEAQLEKSRLLSDRFSAERPKGSFSTLEIQRTEQGDSAMYLCASGEMGSPLHFGNGTRLTVT.

This clonotype came up once. This chain links TRBV1 with TRBJ2-1; the table's D call, TRBD2, was not checked against the DNA. TRBV1 is deemed a pseudogene. The CDR3 has 16 residues. The CDR3 protein is CTSSQAAGPRYNEQFF. The CDR3 DNA sequence: TGCACCAGCAGCCAAGCGGCGGGCCCTAGGTACAATGAGCAGTTCTTC.

Here the CDR3 reads CASSPSTEAFF. The CDR3 DNA is TGTGCCAGCAGTCCTAGCACTGAAGCTTTCTTT. V is TRBV6-6 and J is TRBJ1-1, with D unclear. This CDR3 comprises 11 residues. Looked up from germline, CDR1 is MNHNY and CDR2 is SVGAGI (reference sequence). Trimming removed 5 bases at V and 4 bases at J, with 5 bases between.

This clonotype appeared a few times. V is TRBV10-3 and J is TRBJ2-3; D may match TRBD1 or TRBD2 (5 bases each). CDR3 size: 15 residues. The germline CDR1 and CDR2 sequences are ENHRY and SYGVKD. Trimming stripped 5 bases from V and 0 bases from J, with 12 bases between. The CDR3: CAISHRGSSTDTQYF. Here the CDR3 DNA reads TGTGCCATCAGTCATCGGGGCTCTAGCACAGATACGCAGTATTTT.